The 17 T cell receptor beta chains below come from one sample, sequenced in a study of cytomegalovirus exposure and HLA in healthy donors. The PCR employed 60 Vbeta primers together with 13 Jbeta primers. This table comes from immunoSEQ multiplex PCR, and its TCRdb copy is limited to in-frame clones, with some not included. The sample consists of about 100,000 clones, 60% to 70% of them appearing once. Sequencing was done on a sample of PBMCs. These TCRs come from a man aged 25-45 years in good health and CMV-seropositive.

A few counts support this clone. The CDR3 here is CAIGGGPIGYTF. CDR3 in DNA: TGTGCCATAGGGGGGGGACCAATCGGCTACACCTTC. The chain recombines TRBV6-5 with TRBJ1-2; tentative D call: TRBD1 (6 bases). This CDR3 contains 12 residues. Germline loops: CDR1 MNHEY, CDR2 SVGAGI. Trimming left V 10 bases short and J 8 bases short, with 17 bases between.

CDR3 coding DNA: TGTGCCAGCAGCCTCAGAGAGGGGGGGCGAGGGGAGCAGTACTTC. As protein: CASSLREGGRGEQYF. The gene calls are TRBV7-2 and TRBJ2-7; perhaps TRBD2 as D (7 bases). From germline, CDR1 is SGHTA and CDR2 FQGNSA. The CDR3 covers 15 residues. The V gene lost 5 bases and the J gene lost 7 bases, with 21 bases spanning the gap.

Of note for this clone: Other DNA sequences within the sample encode an identical CDR3. The V gene is TRBV7-9, the J gene TRBJ2-1, with 9 bases that match TRBD2. Trimming at V came to 0 bases and at J to 3 bases, leaving 3 bases not matched to a gene. The CDR3 spans 16 residues. The germline V gene encodes CDR1 SEHNR and CDR2 FQNEAQ (reference sequence). The chain's CDR3 is CASSLALAGVYNEQFF. The CDR3 DNA is TGTGCCAGCAGCTTAGCCTTAGCGGGGGTCTACAATGAGCAGTTCTTC.

CDR3 residues: CASSIGGRLSTEAFF. The CDR3 DNA reads TGTGCCAGTAGTATAGGGGGGCGCTTGAGCACTGAAGCTTTCTTT. J is TRBJ1-1 and V is TRBV19, with D possibly being TRBD1 (6 bases). The CDR3 loop spans 15 amino acids. Germline CDR1 reads LNHDA; CDR2 reads SQIVND (reference sequence). Trimming shortened V by 1 base and J by 4 bases, and 13 bases separated the two germline ends. The full variable domain, in which reference TRBV19 and TRBJ1-1 provide the parts outside the CDR3, is DGGITQSPKYLFRKEGQNVTLSCEQNLNHDAMYWYRQDPGQGLRLIYYSQIVNDFQKGDIAEGYSVSREKKESFPLTVTSAQKNPTAFYLCASSIGGRLSTEAFFGQGTRLTVV.

The chain employs TRBV6-5 and TRBJ1-1; D is unclear. CDR1 is MNHEY and CDR2 is SVGAGI in the germline V gene. The CDR3 is 11 amino acids. V was cut by 7 bases and J by 6 bases, with 9 bases left in between. The CDR3 here is CASKGGAEAFF. The CDR3 coding sequence is TGTGCCAGCAAAGGAGGAGCTGAAGCTTTCTTT.

CDR3 coding DNA: TGTGCCAGCAGTTTAGGGGACAGAGATGTAAAACTGTTTTTT. Translating it yields CASSLGDRDVKLFF. The rearrangement uses TRBV28 and TRBJ1-4; 7 nucleotides align to TRBD1. This CDR3 comprises 14 residues. The trim removed 2 bases at V and 10 bases at J, leaving 7 bases unmatched. CDR1 and CDR2 (germline): MDHEN, SYDVKM.

The chain has TRBV6-1 and TRBJ1-5; possibly TRBD1 for D (6 bases). This CDR3 has 14 residues. Per germline, CDR1 MNHNS and CDR2 SASEGT. The ends were cut back, 4 bases at V and 0 bases at J, with 7 bases in the middle. CDR3 in amino acids: CASSGQVSNQPQHF. As DNA, the CDR3 is TGTGCCAGCAGTGGACAGGTTAGCAATCAGCCCCAGCATTTT.

The chain uses TRBV10-3 and TRBJ1-1; TRBD1 is a possible D gene (5 bases). This CDR3 is built from 15 residues. V lost 1 base and J lost 1, with 10 bases in between. The germline CDR1 and CDR2 sequences are ENHRY and SYGVKD. The CDR3 spells CAISEFGGENTEAFF. The CDR3, as DNA: TGTGCCATCAGTGAGTTTGGAGGGGAGAACACTGAAGCTTTCTTT.

CDR3 coding DNA: TGTGCCAGTCTCACAGAACAGGGCACCCGCACCTACGAGCAGTACTTC. Translation gives CASLTEQGTRTYEQYF. This chain uses TRBV19 with TRBJ2-7; D may be TRBD1 (6 bases). V was clipped by 8 bases and J by 2 bases, with 22 bases between them. In germline, CDR1 is LNHDA, CDR2 SQIVND (reference sequence). This CDR3 region has 16 residues.

This clone was seen a few times. This chain links TRBV4-1 with TRBJ1-2, with 7 bases aligning to TRBD1. Germline V gives CDR1 MGHRA, CDR2 YSYEKL. V lost 3 bases and J lost 4; bases outside the gene matches: 8. The CDR3 consists of 15 residues. The CDR3, as DNA: TGCGCCAGCAGCCAGCCTGACAGGGCCTTCTATGGCTACACCTTC. It translates to CASSQPDRAFYGYTF.

The rearrangement links TRBV7-2 to TRBJ1-5, with 10 positions matching TRBD1. Germline-derived CDR1 and CDR2 are SGHTA and FQGNSA. V dropped 1 base and J dropped 5; count of bases not matched to a gene: 11. The length of the CDR3 is 18 residues. Written as DNA, the CDR3 is TGTGCCAGCAGCTTAGACAGGTTTAGACAGGGGGCCCATCAGCCCCAGCATTTT. Translation: CASSLDRFRQGAHQPQHF.

The chain employs TRBV6-5 and TRBJ1-5; D possibly corresponds to TRBD1 (5 bases). Deletions cut 2 bases from V and 0 bases from J, with 8 bases between. Germline V gene sequence: CDR1 MNHEY, CDR2 SVGAGI. The CDR3 spans 15 residues. CDR3: CASSYPGRSNQPQHF. For the CDR3, the DNA is TGTGCCAGCAGTTACCCAGGGCGTAGCAATCAGCCCCAGCATTTT.

V gene TRBV19 combines with J gene TRBJ2-7, with a weak D call TRBD1 (6 bases). The CDR3 has 12 amino acids. Trimming pared 5 bases from V and 5 bases from J, leaving 10 bases between. Looked up from germline, CDR1 is LNHDA and CDR2 is SQIVND (reference sequence). The CDR3 is CASSPQGHEQYF. CDR3 sequence (DNA): TGTGCCAGTAGTCCTCAGGGGCACGAGCAGTACTTC.

This chain joins TRBV2 and TRBJ2-7; D uncertain. Per the germline V gene, CDR1 is SNHLY and CDR2 is FYNNEI. Trimming removed 5 bases from V and 2 bases from J, with 13 bases in between. The CDR3 has 14 amino acids. The CDR3 is CASSRLAATYEQYF. Written as DNA, the CDR3 is TGTGCCAGCAGTCGGCTTGCGGCGACCTACGAGCAGTACTTC.

V gene TRBV6-8 combines with J gene TRBJ1-2; 8 nucleotides align to TRBD1. Germline CDR1 MNHGY, CDR2 SAAAGT. This CDR3 has 12 amino acids. The V gene end was trimmed by 9 bases and the J gene end by 7 bases; junction bases not matched to a gene: 7. CDR3 sequence (DNA): TGTGCCAGACTAGGACAGGGTTGTGGCTACACCTTC. Residues: CARLGQGCGYTF.

There are a few counts of this clone. The V call is TRBV19, the J call TRBJ1-5, with D possibly matching TRBD1 (6 bases). Germline loops: CDR1 LNHDA, CDR2 SQIVND (reference sequence). This CDR3 spans 13 amino acids. With 5 bases removed from V and 11 bases from J, the gap between germline ends came to 16 bases. CDR3 in amino acids: CASSLGFEGAQHF. The CDR3 region has the DNA TGTGCCAGTAGTCTGGGTTTCGAGGGGGCCCAGCATTTT.

This clone was counted a few times. The chain combines TRBV5-1 with TRBJ2-5; 9 bases are shared with TRBD2. This CDR3 is 17 amino acids long. V gave up 4 bases and J gave up 0 bases; unmatched junction bases: 10. CDR1 SGHRS and CDR2 YFSETQ come from the germline V gene. The CDR3 DNA follows: TGCGCCAGCAGCGCGCGGGGGGGTCTAGCGGACCAAGAGACCCAGTACTTC. Amino acids: CASSARGGLADQETQYF. Full variable domain (remainder filled in from reference TRBV5-1 and TRBJ2-5): KAGVTQTPRYLIKTRGQQVTLSCSPISGHRSVSWYQQTPGQGLQFLFEYFSETQRNKGNFPGRFSGRQFSNSRSEMNVSTLELGDSALYLCASSARGGLADQETQYFGPGTRLLVL.